The 5 T cell receptor beta chains given below trace back to one sample, sequenced in a study of long-term antiretroviral therapy in people with HIV. immunoSEQ v3.0 was run at survey level. The protocol was immunoSEQ multiplex PCR, while the TCRdb copy is restricted to in-frame clones and leaves out a portion. The data show 11,000 to 15,000 clones, 84% seen once. Material: unsorted PBMCs, obtained 0.4 years after starting antiretroviral therapy. The origin of the receptors is a man aged 25 to 45 with HIV.

The rearrangement joins TRBV11-1 to TRBJ1-1, with 10 positions matching TRBD1. This CDR3 comprises 14 residues. Trimming took 4 bases from V and 5 from J; bases not matched to a gene: 4. The germline V gene encodes CDR1 SGHAT and CDR2 FQDESV (reference sequence). The CDR3 loop is CASSSRTGGTEAFF. CDR3 DNA sequence: TGTGCCAGCAGCTCCAGGACAGGGGGGACTGAAGCTTTCTTT.

This CDR3 is CASSLARTSGGDNEQFF. In nucleotides, the CDR3 is TGTGCCAGCAGCTTAGCTCGGACTAGCGGGGGTGACAATGAGCAGTTCTTC. The chain combines TRBV7-2 with TRBJ2-1; TRBD2 matches 13 bases. Trimming removed 0 bases from V and 5 bases from J; junction bases left unmatched: 4. The CDR3 runs to 17 residues. The V gene's germline CDR1 is SGHTA and CDR2 FQGNSA. The whole variable domain, remainder taken from reference TRBV7-2 and TRBJ2-1, is GAGVSQSPSNKVTEKGKDVELRCDPISGHTALYWYRQSLGQGLEFLIYFQGNSAPDKSGLPSDRFSAERTGGSVSTLTIQRTQQEDSAVYLCASSLARTSGGDNEQFFGPGTRLTVL.

The V and J genes are TRBV19 and TRBJ2-4, with 10 bases fitting TRBD1. The V gene's germline CDR1 is LNHDA and CDR2 SQIVND (reference sequence). The V gene end was trimmed by 8 bases and the J gene end by 3 bases; junction bases not matched to a gene: 13. The CDR3 consists of 17 residues. The CDR3 reads CASSTRTGGYSKNIQYF. The CDR3 DNA follows: TGTGCCAGTTCTACCCGGACAGGGGGTTATAGCAAAAACATTCAGTACTTC.

The V call is TRBV5-4, the J call TRBJ1-2, with TRBD1 matching 12 bases. This CDR3 has 16 amino acids. The J segment lost 8 bases and the V segment lost 1 base, leaving 9 bases of the junction unmatched. Germline values: CDR1 SGHNT, CDR2 YYREEE (reference sequence). CDR3 bases: TGTGCCAGCAGCTTGACCCAGGGACAGGGGGCTGGAGGCTACACCTTC. Translated, it gives CASSLTQGQGAGGYTF.

This rearrangement joins TRBV14 to TRBJ1-1; the D gene is possibly TRBD1 (5 bases). CDR1 is SGHDN, CDR2 FVKESK, per germline. Trimming shortened V by 1 base and J by 5 bases, and 14 bases separated the two germline ends. This CDR3 is 15 amino acids long. The CDR3 DNA follows: TGTGCCAGCAGCCAAGCTACACGGGGGGGGACTGAAGCTTTCTTT. Protein sequence: CASSQATRGGTEAFF.